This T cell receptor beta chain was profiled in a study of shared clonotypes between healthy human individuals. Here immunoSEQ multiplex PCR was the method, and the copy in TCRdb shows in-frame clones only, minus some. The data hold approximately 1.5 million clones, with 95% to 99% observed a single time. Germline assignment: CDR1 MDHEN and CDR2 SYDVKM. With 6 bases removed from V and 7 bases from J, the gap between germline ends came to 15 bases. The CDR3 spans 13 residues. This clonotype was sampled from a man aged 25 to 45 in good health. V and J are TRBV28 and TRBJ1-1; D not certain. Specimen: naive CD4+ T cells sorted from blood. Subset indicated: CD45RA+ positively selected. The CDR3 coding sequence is TGTGCCAGCAGCATAAGCTGGACGTATGAAGCTTTCTTT. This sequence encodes CASSISWTYEAFF.